The 11 T cell receptor beta chains given below trace back to one sample, sequenced in a study of shared T cell receptors in the human thymus. Sequenced by immunoSEQ multiplex PCR; TCRdb stores in-frame clones only, minus some. The table has some 720,000 clones, approximately 88% seen once. These data also formed part of another study, on human thymus T cells.

The specimen sequenced was thymocytes. These receptors all stem from a boy less than two years old with a congenital heart defect.

J is TRBJ2-1 and V is TRBV7-9; TRBD1 is a possible D gene (6 bases). The germline V and J ends were trimmed by 1 base and 8 bases, with 15 bases remaining between them. This CDR3 has 15 amino acids. Germline CDR1 reads SEHNR; CDR2 reads FQNEAQ (reference sequence). The CDR3 coding sequence is TGTGCCAGCAGCTTAGGGGAAGGTACAGGGTATGAGCAGTTCTTC. Translation: CASSLGEGTGYEQFF.

The chain is built from TRBV29-1 and TRBJ2-3, with 10 bases matching TRBD1. CDR3 length equals 20 residues. From germline, CDR1 is SQVTM and CDR2 ANQGSEA. The trim removed 0 bases at V and 2 bases at J, leaving 17 bases unmatched. CDR3 amino acids: CSVEDPDRGRWAGDTDTQYF. The CDR3 DNA reads as TGCAGCGTTGAAGATCCCGACAGGGGGCGATGGGCGGGCGACACAGATACGCAGTATTTT.

The chain couples TRBV6-1 to TRBJ2-1, with D possibly TRBD2 on 5 matching bases. Trimming pared 7 bases from V and 7 bases from J, leaving 14 bases between. This CDR3 contains 13 residues. The germline V gene has CDR1 MNHNS and CDR2 SASEGT. Here the CDR3 DNA reads TGTGCCAGCACTGTGGGAGTGGGTAATGAGCAGTTCTTC. Its translation: CASTVGVGNEQFF.

This chain links TRBV9 with TRBJ2-2, with D perhaps matching TRBD2 (7 bases). There are 16 residues in the CDR3. In germline, CDR1 is SGDLS, CDR2 YYNGEE. V was shortened by 5 bases and J by 6 bases, with 20 bases between the two germline ends. For the CDR3, the DNA is TGTGCCAGCAGGGAGTACAGGGAGGGGATTCCCGGGGAGCTGTTTTTT. Translation: CASREYREGIPGELFF. The whole variable domain, remainder taken from reference TRBV9 and TRBJ2-2, is DSGVTQTPKHLITATGQRVTLRCSPRSGDLSVYWYQQSLDQGLQFLIQYYNGEERAKGNILERFSAQQFPDLHSELNLSSLELGDSALYFCASREYREGIPGELFFGEGSRLTVL.

This clone was detected once. In nucleotides, the CDR3 is TGTGCCAGCAGCTTCAACGGGGGTAGGAACACTAGCGGGAAAATTGACGAGCAGTACTTC. Amino acids: CASSFNGGRNTSGKIDEQYF. This chain joins TRBV5-8 and TRBJ2-7; 10 positions agree with TRBD2. This CDR3 is 20 amino acids long. The V gene's germline CDR1 is SGHTS and CDR2 YDEGEE. V lost 2 bases and J lost 5; bases outside the gene matches: 22. Looking up the rest from reference TRBV5-8 and TRBJ2-7 gives the full variable domain: EAGVTQSPTHLIKTRGQQATLRCSPISGHTSVYWYQQALGLGLQFLLWYDEGEERNRGNFPPRFSGRQFPNYSSELNVNALELEDSALYLCASSFNGGRNTSGKIDEQYFGPGTRLTVT.

The chain has TRBV6-5 and TRBJ2-7, with D tentatively TRBD2 (7 bases). Trimming took off 0 bases at V and 7 bases at J, with 13 bases between the two ends. Germline values: CDR1 MNHEY, CDR2 SVGAGI. CDR3 length equals 14 residues. As DNA, the CDR3 is TGTGCCAGCAGTTACTCCGGGGGGCCAGGGGAGCAGTACTTC. Residues: CASSYSGGPGEQYF.

The DNA for the CDR3 is TGTGCCAGCCGTCGGGGTGAGACAAATGGCTACACCTTC. Its translation is CASRRGETNGYTF. The chain employs TRBV2 and TRBJ1-2, with D unresolved. This CDR3 spans 13 amino acids. V dropped 8 bases and J dropped 6 bases, with 16 bases sitting between them. Germline V lookup: CDR1 SNHLY, CDR2 FYNNEI.

The chain recombines TRBV10-1 with TRBJ2-7, with unresolved D. This CDR3 has 11 residues. V gave up 6 bases and J gave up 7 bases, with 10 bases separating them. Germline CDR1 WNHNN, CDR2 SYGVQD (reference sequence). CDR3 DNA: TGCGCCAGCAGCCCTCTAGGAGAGCAGTACTTC. Amino acid sequence: CASSPLGEQYF.

The CDR3 bases are TGTGCCAGCAGCCAGGGGACGGCGTCTCAATTACCTGAAAAACTGTTTTTT. It specifies CASSQGTASQLPEKLFF. V and J are TRBV11-1 and TRBJ1-4; D possibly corresponds to TRBD1 (6 bases). V was shortened by 5 bases and J by 7 bases, with 23 bases between the two germline ends. Germline CDR1 is SGHAT and CDR2 is FQDESV (reference sequence). The CDR3 extends over 17 amino acids.

In DNA, the CDR3 is TGTGCCAGCAGCCAAGATCACGTCGCGGGAGCTGGGTTATACAATGAGCAGTTCTTC. As protein: CASSQDHVAGAGLYNEQFF. The chain recombines TRBV4-2 with TRBJ2-1; 7 bases are shared with TRBD2. Trimming cost V 0 bases and J 4 bases; bases outside gene matches: 15. CDR1 is LGHNA, CDR2 YNFKEQ, per germline. The length of the CDR3 is 19 residues.

The chain joins TRBV9 to TRBJ1-2; perhaps TRBD1 as D (6 bases). This CDR3 is built from 15 residues. Germline V lookup: CDR1 SGDLS, CDR2 YYNGEE. The V end was cut by 0 bases, the J end by 6 bases, with 15 bases between. The CDR3 sequence: CASSVGQVGWNGYTF. In DNA, the CDR3 is TGTGCCAGCAGCGTAGGACAGGTGGGGTGGAATGGCTACACCTTC. Full variable domain (rest looked up from reference TRBV9 and TRBJ1-2): DSGVTQTPKHLITATGQRVTLRCSPRSGDLSVYWYQQSLDQGLQFLIQYYNGEERAKGNILERFSAQQFPDLHSELNLSSLELGDSALYFCASSVGQVGWNGYTFGSGTRLTVV.